Listed below are T cell receptor beta chains from one sample, sequenced in a study of OX40 agonist ivuxolimab in advanced cancers. Generated by immunoSEQ multiplex PCR, the TCRdb table keeps only in-frame clones and is missing some. Of over 80,000 clones listed, about nine tenths are singletons. The source material was CD4+ or CD8+ T cells sorted from blood, sampled in a trial of the OX40 agonist ivuxolimab. The receptors originated from an adult with an advanced solid tumor such as melanoma, head and neck, liver or kidney cancer. Both conserved end residues are part of each CDR3.

TRBV27	TRBJ2-3	CASGGSGRAGDTQYF
TRBV13	TRBJ2-7	CASSQGRSYEQYF
TRBV5-1	TRBJ2-3	CASSLGGGSADTQYF
TRBV30	TRBJ1-5	CAWSGVGMQPQHF
TRBV19	TRBJ1-5	CASSFGPPDQHF
TRBV19	TRBJ2-1	CASSSDRGKEQFF
TRBV13	TRBJ2-7	CASSSTGRTYGSGQYF
TRBV27	TRBJ1-2	CASSSSETGEGYGYTF
TRBV30	TRBJ1-1	CAWGRDRGRGTEAFF
TRBV7-2	TRBJ2-2	CASSLGLGGGELFF
TRBV5-1	TRBJ2-5	CASSLNPPTGETQYF
TRBV5-1	TRBJ1-1	CASSRYRDRRNTEAFF
TRBV6-5	TRBJ2-5	CASWNGQASGETQYF
TRBV11-2	TRBJ2-5	CASSLDLQQTQYF
TRBV7-3	TRBJ2-5	CASSFGYQETQYF
TRBV5-1	-	CASSLALVEAAYEQYF
TRBV30	TRBJ1-2	CAWRGEAVGLGYGYTF
TRBV9	TRBJ2-7	CASSVEGLDYEQYF
TRBV14	TRBJ1-4	CASSSRQSSNEKLFF
TRBV6-5	TRBJ2-7	CASSYSTSHSLHEQYF
TRBV19	TRBJ1-5	CASSIGGNQPQHF
TRBV18	TRBJ2-7	CASSPGGYEQYF